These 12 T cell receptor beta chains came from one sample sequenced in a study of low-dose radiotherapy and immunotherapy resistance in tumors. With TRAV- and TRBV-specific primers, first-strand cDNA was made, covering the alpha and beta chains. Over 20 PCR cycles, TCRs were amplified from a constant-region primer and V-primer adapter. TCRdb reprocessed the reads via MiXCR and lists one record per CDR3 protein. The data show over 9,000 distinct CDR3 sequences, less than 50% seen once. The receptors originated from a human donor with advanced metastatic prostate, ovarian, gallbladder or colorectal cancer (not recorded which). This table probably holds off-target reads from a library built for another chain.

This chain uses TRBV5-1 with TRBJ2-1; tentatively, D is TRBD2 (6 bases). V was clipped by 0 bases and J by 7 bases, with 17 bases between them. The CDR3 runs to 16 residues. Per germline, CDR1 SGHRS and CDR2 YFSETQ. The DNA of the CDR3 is TGCGCCAGCAGCTTGGTCGCGGGATCCCCAGGGAATGAGCAGTTCTTC. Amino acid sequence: CASSLVAGSPGNEQFF.

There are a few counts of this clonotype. CDR3 protein: CASSVAGIGELFF. The DNA for the CDR3 is TGTGCCAGCAGCGTAGCGGGGATCGGGGAGCTGTTTTTT. The genes are TRBV9 and TRBJ2-2, with a tentative D call TRBD2 (5 bases). Trimming removed 0 bases at V and 7 bases at J, with 7 bases between. The CDR3 sequence is 13 residues long. The V gene's germline CDR1 is SGDLS and CDR2 YYNGEE.

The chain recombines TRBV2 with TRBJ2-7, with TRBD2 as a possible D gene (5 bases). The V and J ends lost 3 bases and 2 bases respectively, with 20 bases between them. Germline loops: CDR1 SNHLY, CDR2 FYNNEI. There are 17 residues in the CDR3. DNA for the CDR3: TGTGCCAGCAGTGAGGAAAAACTTGCGGGCGGCGCCTACGAGCAGTACTTC. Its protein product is CASSEEKLAGGAYEQYF.

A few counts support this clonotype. CDR3 sequence (DNA): TGCAGCGCTGGACAGGGTATGCACGAGCAGTACTTC. Translating it yields CSAGQGMHEQYF. The rearrangement uses TRBV29-1 and TRBJ2-7; 8 nucleotides match TRBD1. This CDR3 spans 12 amino acids. V lost 7 bases to trimming and J lost 5 bases; unmatched junction nucleotides: 7. Per the germline V gene, CDR1 is SQVTM and CDR2 is ANQGSEA.

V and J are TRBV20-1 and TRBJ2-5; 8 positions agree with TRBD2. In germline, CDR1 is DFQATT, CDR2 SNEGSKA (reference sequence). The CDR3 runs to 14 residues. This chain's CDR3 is CRARRSGRAETQYF. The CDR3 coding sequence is TGCAGAGCAAGAAGGAGCGGGAGAGCGGAGACCCAGTACTTC.

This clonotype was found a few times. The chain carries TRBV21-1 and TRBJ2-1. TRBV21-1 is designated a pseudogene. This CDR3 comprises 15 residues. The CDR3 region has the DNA TGTGCCAGCAGCAAAGCGCAGGGAACCTACAATGAGCAGTTCTTC. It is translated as CASSKAQGTYNEQFF.

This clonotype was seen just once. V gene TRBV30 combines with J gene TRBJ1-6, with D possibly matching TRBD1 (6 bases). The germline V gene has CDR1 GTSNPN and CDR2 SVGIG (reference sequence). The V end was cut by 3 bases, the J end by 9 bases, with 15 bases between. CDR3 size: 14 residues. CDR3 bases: TGTGCCTGGAGGGAACAGGGAAGAAGTTCACCCCTCCACTTT. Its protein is CAWREQGRSSPLHF.

The CDR3 loop reads CSVGRGYNEQFF. The CDR3 DNA is TGCAGCGTTGGCAGGGGGTACAATGAGCAGTTCTTC. J is TRBJ2-1 and V is TRBV29-1; 7 nucleotides line up with TRBD1. Germline assignment: CDR1 SQVTM and CDR2 ANQGSEA. This CDR3 comprises 12 residues. Germline trimming cut 4 bases from V and 4 bases from J; bases unmatched to any gene: 1.

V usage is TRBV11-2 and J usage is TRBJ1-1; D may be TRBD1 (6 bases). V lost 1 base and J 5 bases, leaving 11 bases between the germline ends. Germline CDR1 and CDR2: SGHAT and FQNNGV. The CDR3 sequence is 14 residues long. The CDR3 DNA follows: TGTGCCAGCAGCTTAGTGGGGGCCGGGACTGAAGCTTTCTTT. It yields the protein CASSLVGAGTEAFF.

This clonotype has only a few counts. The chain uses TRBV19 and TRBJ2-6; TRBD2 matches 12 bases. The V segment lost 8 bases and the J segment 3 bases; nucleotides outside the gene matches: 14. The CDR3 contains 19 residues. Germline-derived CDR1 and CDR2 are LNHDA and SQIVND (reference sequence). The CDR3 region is CASQSASASGRDGANVLTF. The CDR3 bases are TGTGCCAGTCAATCCGCGTCGGCTAGCGGGAGGGATGGGGCCAACGTCCTGACTTTC.

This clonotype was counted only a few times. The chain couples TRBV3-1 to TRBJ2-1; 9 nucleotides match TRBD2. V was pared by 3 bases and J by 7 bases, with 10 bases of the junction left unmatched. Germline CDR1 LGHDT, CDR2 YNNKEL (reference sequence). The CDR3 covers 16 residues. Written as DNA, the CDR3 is TGTGCCAGCAGCCATCTGGCAGCGGGGGGACGGAATGAGCAGTTCTTC. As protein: CASSHLAAGGRNEQFF.

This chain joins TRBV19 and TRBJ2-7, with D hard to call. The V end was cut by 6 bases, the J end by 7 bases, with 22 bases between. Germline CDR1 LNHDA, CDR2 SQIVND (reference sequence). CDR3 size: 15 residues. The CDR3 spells CASSEDSDRSWEQYF. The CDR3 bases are TGTGCCAGTAGCGAGGATTCGGACCGGTCTTGGGAGCAGTACTTC.